This TCR beta chain comes out of a study of blood T cell repertoires in COVID-19. Study as a whole: Samples representing acute and convalescent COVID-19 were sourced from the United States, Italy and Spain. The cDNA or gDNA used as material had been derived from T cells, B-cell-depleted T cells, or PBMCs.

The Seattle site enrolled patients during active infection and followed them longitudinally. Germline assignment: CDR1 SGHTA and CDR2 FQGNSA. Trimming pared 5 bases from V and 3 bases from J, leaving 5 bases between. The CDR3 has 12 residues. The assay was immunoSEQ multiplex PCR, and TCRdb's table has in-frame clones only and misses some. The sample includes hundreds of thousands of clones, 83% of them seen just once. Specimen: peripheral blood. The rearrangement links TRBV7-2 to TRBJ2-1, with unresolved D. The clonotype comes from a woman aged 25 to 39 with COVID-19, enrolled during active disease. This CDR3 reads CASSPIYNEQFF. The CDR3 coding sequence is TGTGCCAGCAGCCCCATCTACAATGAGCAGTTCTTC. Drawing the rest from reference TRBV7-2 and TRBJ2-1, the complete variable domain is GAGVSQSPSNKVTEKGKDVELRCDPISGHTALYWYRQSLGQGLEFLIYFQGNSAPDKSGLPSDRFSAERTGGSVSTLTIQRTQQEDSAVYLCASSPIYNEQFFGPGTRLTVL.